Below, 5 T cell receptor beta chains from the same sample are listed, as sequenced in a study of blood T cell repertoires in COVID-19. Libraries were prepared by immunoSEQ multiplex PCR; TCRdb keeps only in-frame clonotypes and omits some of them. The table records 250,000 or so clones, 70% to 85% of them present only once. The sequencing input was peripheral blood. The receptors originated from a woman of 80 years or more with acute or convalescent COVID-19.

The gene calls are TRBV4-1 and TRBJ1-2; TRBD1 aligns across 9 bases. V was clipped by 1 base and J by 4 bases; unmatched bases: 4. The CDR3 has 15 amino acids. The germline V gene has CDR1 MGHRA and CDR2 YSYEKL. The CDR3 sequence: CASSQGTGEIYGYTF. In DNA, the CDR3 is TGCGCCAGCAGCCAAGGGACAGGGGAGATCTATGGCTACACCTTC.

The chain carries TRBV2 and TRBJ1-5; 9 bases match TRBD1. J gave up 1 base and V 6 bases, and 4 bases lay outside the gene matches. CDR1 is SNHLY and CDR2 is FYNNEI in the germline V gene. This CDR3 region has 15 residues. The CDR3 bases are TGTGCCAGCAGCGGGACAGGGCGCAGCAATCAGCCCCAGCATTTT. It translates to CASSGTGRSNQPQHF.

The rearrangement joins TRBV6-2 or TRBV6-3 to TRBJ1-4, with D perhaps matching TRBD1 (6 bases). This CDR3 contains 15 residues. Germline lookup yields CDR1 MNHEY and CDR2 SVGEGT. The ends were cut back, 5 bases at V and 5 bases at J, with 15 bases in the middle. The CDR3 bases are TGTGCCAGCAGTGACCCGGGACAACCGAATGAAAAACTGTTTTTT. Protein product: CASSDPGQPNEKLFF.

The chain recombines TRBV27 with TRBJ1-3, with D uncertain. There are 14 residues in the CDR3. The V gene lost 6 bases and the J gene lost 0 bases, with 9 bases spanning the gap. Germline CDR1 reads MNHEY; CDR2 reads SMNVEV (reference sequence). DNA for the CDR3: TGTGCCAGCAGGCAGGAAAGCTCTGGAAACACCATATATTTT. This translates into CASRQESSGNTIYF.

The V gene is TRBV28, the J gene TRBJ1-1; possibly TRBD1 for D (6 bases). The V and J ends lost 4 bases and 4 bases respectively, with 13 bases between them. The CDR3 is 14 residues long. Germline CDR1 and CDR2: MDHEN and SYDVKM. DNA of the CDR3: TGTGCCAGCAGTTGGGGGGGCGGAGGCACTGAAGCTTTCTTT. Residues: CASSWGGGGTEAFF.